The source of this T cell receptor beta chain is a study of lymphopenia after photon versus proton radiotherapy. The germline V gene has CDR1 DFQATT and CDR2 SNEGSKA (reference sequence). The CDR3 has 10 residues. V dropped 6 bases and J dropped 5 bases, with 5 bases sitting between them. Points on this clone: Antigen specificity is unknown.

Whole-study results and caveats: Post-nadir TCR diversity decline inversely tracked overall survival among those who died. Proton therapy kept repertoires fairly stable, unlike photons, which gained effector/memory cells. Survival link was tested only in deceased patients; proton benefit remains a possibility. Post-nadir diversity loss with photons came from oligoclonal expansion, particularly CD8+ Temra cells.

The data were produced by immunoSEQ multiplex PCR, yet TCRdb's version contains in-frame clones alone and is incomplete. The sample lists approximately 150,000 clones, 70% to 90% occurring once. This TCR was sampled from a man in his fifties or sixties with gastric cancer. This specimen consisted of peripheral blood, obtained from a patient treated with photon-based radiotherapy. J is TRBJ2-1 and V is TRBV20-1; D call uncertain. CDR3 residues: CSANDNEQFF. In DNA, the CDR3 is TGCAGTGCCAACGACAATGAGCAGTTCTTC.